Listed below are T cell receptor beta chains from one sample, sequenced in a study of circulating and synovial CD4+ cells in juvenile arthritis. Sequencing used immunoSEQ multiplex PCR; TCRdb keeps in-frame clones, though not all of them. The sample comprises about 33,000 clones, roughly 96% of which are singletons, and 0.15% to 0.2% rests with the top ten. The specimen sequenced was CD4+ T cells from blood. The origin of the receptors is a human donor with juvenile idiopathic arthritis. CDR3s include the opening cysteine and the closing phenylalanine or tryptophan. A D gene is named only where the DNA matches it firmly. Clone size is given for some rows only: seen once, a few or many times, or a class if the clone is expanded.

j_gene,v_gene,d_gene,abundance,CDR3aa,CDR3nt
TRBJ1-2,TRBV7-9,.,.,CASSLDRPPMNYGYTF,TGTGCCAGCAGCCTAGACAGGCCGCCCATGAACTATGGCTACACCTTC
TRBJ1-5,TRBV19,.,.,CASSIGGTVKNSNQPQHF,TGTGCCAGTAGTATCGGAGGGACGGTTAAGAATAGCAATCAGCCCCAGCATTTT
TRBJ2-1,TRBV9,.,.,CASSVVVVRGNEQFF,TGTGCCAGCAGCGTAGTTGTAGTAAGGGGCAATGAGCAGTTCTTC
TRBJ1-2,TRBV6-6,.,.,CASSYTRGLRDGYTF,TGTGCCAGCAGTTACACCCGGGGGTTAAGGGATGGCTACACCTTC
TRBJ2-7,TRBV7-3,.,.,CASSLTWGSSYEQYF,TGTGCCAGCAGCTTAACGTGGGGCAGCTCCTACGAGCAGTACTTC
TRBJ1-2,TRBV7-9,.,once,CASSHPPQGNSYGYTF,TGTGCCAGCAGCCACCCACCTCAGGGGAATTCGTATGGCTACACCTTC
TRBJ2-3,TRBV6-1,TRBD1,.,CASARDRVTDTQYF,TGTGCCAGCGCCCGGGACAGGGTCACAGATACGCAGTATTTT
TRBJ2-1,TRBV4-1,TRBD2,.,CASSQEEGIAGANEQFF,TGCGCCAGCAGCCAAGAAGAGGGAATAGCGGGTGCTAATGAGCAGTTCTTC
TRBJ1-1,TRBV28,TRBD1,.,CASTPGGLRTEAFF,TGTGCCAGCACCCCAGGGGGGCTGAGGACTGAAGCTTTCTTT
TRBJ1-3,TRBV19,.,.,CASSISGWHTIYF,TGTGCCAGTAGTATATCGGGGTGGCACACCATATATTTT
TRBJ1-1,TRBV6-5,.,.,CASSYGRNTEAFF,TGTGCCAGCAGTTACGGGCGGAACACTGAAGCTTTCTTT
TRBJ1-5,TRBV19,.,.,CAAAPGNSNQPQHF,TGTGCCGCTGCCCCGGGGAATAGCAATCAGCCCCAGCATTTT
TRBJ2-1,TRBV11-2,TRBD2,.,CASSLELAGGRNEQFF,TGTGCCAGCAGCTTAGAACTAGCGGGGGGGCGCAATGAGCAGTTCTTC
TRBJ2-7,TRBV5-4,.,few,CASSLAGKGAGEQYF,TGTGCCAGCAGCTTGGCCGGGAAGGGGGCGGGAGAGCAGTACTTC
TRBJ2-3,TRBV14,TRBD2,once,CASSSLAGGLTDTQYF,TGTGCCAGCAGCTCTTTAGCGGGAGGTCTGACAGATACGCAGTATTTT
TRBJ2-2,TRBV30,.,.,CAWSLSNTGELFF,TGTGCCTGGAGTTTGAGTAACACCGGGGAGCTGTTTTTT
TRBJ1-3,TRBV6-1,TRBD1,few,CASRIGQAGNTIYF,TGTGCCAGCAGAATTGGACAGGCTGGAAACACCATATATTTT
TRBJ1-5,TRBV5-8,TRBD1,.,CASSSRTGSHQPQHF,TGTGCCAGCAGCTCGCGGACAGGGTCCCATCAGCCCCAGCATTTT
TRBJ2-1,TRBV28,TRBD2,.,CASSPAGTSGTKGSNEQFF,TGTGCCAGCAGTCCCGCCGGGACTAGCGGGACAAAGGGGAGCAATGAGCAGTTCTTC
TRBJ2-7,TRBV7-9,TRBD2,.,CASSSQAGVTYEQYF,TGTGCCAGCAGCTCCCAAGCGGGAGTCACCTACGAGCAGTACTTC